This entry features one TCR beta chain sequence. Its antigen remains unknown. The isolated RNA, all of it, was reverse transcribed, so expressed TCRB transcripts were what got sequenced. Here immunoSEQ multiplex PCR was the method, and the copy in TCRdb shows in-frame clones only, minus some. The sample shows around 41,000 clones, 66% of them seen only once. Using CD45RO/CCR7/CD25/CD127/CD95/CD27, CD4+ naive, central memory, regulatory and stem cell-like memory cells were sorted. These data belong to a study of beta chain features in type 1 diabetes. Overall study: Comparable age, gender and cell yields were observed in patients relative to healthy donors.

The study's findings and limits: Individuals with type 1 diabetes displayed fewer insertions and more deletions at VDJ junctions. Type 1 diabetes patients had moderately but significantly shorter TCRB CDR3s in all four CD4+ subsets.

There are 12 residues in the CDR3. Deletions cut 0 bases from V and 7 bases from J, with 6 bases between. Per germline, CDR1 MNHEY and CDR2 SVGAGI. The chain is built from TRBV6-5 and TRBJ1-1; no firm D call. This clonotype was sampled from a man aged 25-40 years with type 1 diabetes. Some clones in this sample may be carry-over from other donors' samples. The sample was Tregs from blood. CDR3 residues: CASSYSTGEAFF. CDR3 in DNA: TGTGCCAGCAGTTACTCGACGGGTGAAGCTTTCTTT.